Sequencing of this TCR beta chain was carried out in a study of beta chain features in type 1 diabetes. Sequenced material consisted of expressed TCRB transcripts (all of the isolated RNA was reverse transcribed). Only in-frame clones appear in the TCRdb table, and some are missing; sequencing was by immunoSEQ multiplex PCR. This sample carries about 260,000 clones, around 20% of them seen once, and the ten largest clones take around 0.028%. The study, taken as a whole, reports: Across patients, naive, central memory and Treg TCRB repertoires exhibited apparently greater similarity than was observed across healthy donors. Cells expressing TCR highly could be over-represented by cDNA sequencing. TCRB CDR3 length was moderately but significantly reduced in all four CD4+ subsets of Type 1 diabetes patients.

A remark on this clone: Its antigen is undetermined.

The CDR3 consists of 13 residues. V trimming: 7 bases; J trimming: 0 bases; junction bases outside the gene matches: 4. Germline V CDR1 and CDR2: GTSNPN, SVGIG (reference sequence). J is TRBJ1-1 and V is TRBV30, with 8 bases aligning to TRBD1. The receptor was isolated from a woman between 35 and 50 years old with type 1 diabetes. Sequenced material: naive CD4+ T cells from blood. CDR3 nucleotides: TGTGCCTCAGAGGGACAGGTGAACACTGAAGCTTTCTTT. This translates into CASEGQVNTEAFF.